The 9 T cell receptor beta chains reported below all come from one sample, sequenced in a study of cytomegalovirus exposure and HLA in healthy donors. PCR employed 60 Vbeta and 13 Jbeta primers. Sequencing was performed with immunoSEQ multiplex PCR; in TCRdb, only in-frame clones are kept and a portion is missing. Seen here are under 200,000 clones, around four fifths observed once, and the top ten hold 1%. The sequenced sample consisted of PBMCs. All receptors derive from a woman in her fifties or sixties in good health and CMV-seropositive.

The chain joins TRBV7-8 to TRBJ1-6, with D tentatively TRBD1 (6 bases). Per germline, CDR1 SGHVS and CDR2 FQNEAQ. The V and J ends lost 7 bases and 6 bases respectively, with 16 bases between them. The CDR3 sequence is 15 residues long. The CDR3, as DNA: TGTGCCAGCACCAGAGGTGGGACACCTAATTCACCCCTCCACTTT. It yields the protein CASTRGGTPNSPLHF.

This chain links TRBV5-1 with TRBJ2-7; TRBD1 matches 8 bases. The CDR3 spans 16 residues. CDR1 is SGHRS and CDR2 is YFSETQ in the germline V gene. J lost 2 bases, V lost 0 bases, and 7 bases had no gene match. The CDR3, as DNA: TGCGCCAGCAGCTTGGAGCCCGGGACAGGAGCCTACGAGCAGTACTTC. It encodes CASSLEPGTGAYEQYF.

The rearrangement joins TRBV27 to TRBJ2-1, with D perhaps TRBD1 (5 bases). The length of the CDR3 is 13 residues. V lost 11 bases to trimming and J lost 8 bases, with 19 bases between them. Germline CDR1 MNHEY, CDR2 SMNVEV (reference sequence). The CDR3 sequence is CAALPLDSDEQFF. CDR3 nucleotides: TGTGCCGCACTCCCGTTAGACAGTGATGAGCAGTTCTTC.

The rearrangement links TRBV5-1 to TRBJ2-3; 8 bases match TRBD2. Germline V gene sequence: CDR1 SGHRS, CDR2 YFSETQ. The CDR3 is 15 residues long. The V gene end was trimmed by 0 bases and the J gene end by 5 bases; junction bases not matched to a gene: 5. CDR3 sequence: CASSLGLRGGDTQYF. DNA of the CDR3: TGCGCCAGCAGCTTGGGCCTACGGGGGGGAGATACGCAGTATTTT.

Here the CDR3 reads CASSEGYMEGQYF. Here the CDR3 DNA reads TGTGCCAGCAGTGAAGGGTATATGGAGGGGCAGTACTTC. This chain joins TRBV6-1 and TRBJ2-7; TRBD2 is a possible D gene (6 bases). Germline V gene lookup returns CDR1 MNHNS and CDR2 SASEGT. The ends were cut back, 1 base at V and 9 bases at J, with 13 bases in the middle. CDR3 length equals 13 residues.

This clone was observed once. The gene calls are TRBV7-9 and TRBJ1-1; D not resolved. This CDR3 comprises 13 residues. Germline CDR1 and CDR2: SEHNR and FQNEAQ (reference sequence). The V end lost 2 bases, the J end lost 4 bases, and 8 bases lay between the germline ends. CDR3 nucleotide sequence: TGTGCCAGCAGCTTACTGGCGGTCACTGAAGCTTTCTTT. Protein product: CASSLLAVTEAFF. Together with reference TRBV7-9 and TRBJ1-1, the CDR3 gives the full variable domain: DTGVSQNPRHKITKRGQNVTFRCDPISEHNRLYWYRQTLGQGPEFLTYFQNEAQLEKSRLLSDRFSAERPKGSFSTLEIQRTEQGDSAMYLCASSLLAVTEAFFGQGTRLTVV.

The chain couples TRBV27 to TRBJ1-1; 8 bases align to TRBD1. Germline values: CDR1 MNHEY, CDR2 SMNVEV (reference sequence). The CDR3 totals 13 residues. The trim removed 6 bases at V and 6 bases at J, leaving 6 bases unmatched. The CDR3 DNA sequence: TGTGCCAGCAGCACGACAGGGGAAGCTGAAGCTTTCTTT. Amino acid sequence: CASSTTGEAEAFF.

CDR3 DNA sequence: TGTGCCAGCTCGACTGCGAACACCGGGGAGCTGTTTTTT. It translates to CASSTANTGELFF. The rearrangement uses TRBV7-3 and TRBJ2-2; D not resolved. Germline assignment: CDR1 SGHTA and CDR2 FQGTGA. With 8 bases removed from V and 0 bases from J, the gap between germline ends came to 7 bases. The CDR3 length is 13 residues.

This sequence joins TRBV21-1 and TRBJ2-7; the table names TRBD1, a call not compared with the DNA. TRBV21-1 is recorded as a pseudogene. This CDR3 contains 16 residues. In DNA, the CDR3 is TGTGCCAGCAGCAAAGGACAGGATGTGGCCCGCTACGAGCAGTACTTC. This codes for CASSKGQDVARYEQYF.